These 28 T cell receptor beta chains originate from one sample sequenced in a study of blood T cells in healthy people across ages. Sample-barcoded 5' priming and a J-beta primer mix drove a second PCR of about 6 to 12 cycles. TCRdb itself ran the 5' RACE reads through MiXCR, one entry per CDR3 protein. The table shows under 800,000 distinct CDR3 sequences, with around 21% occurring only once. The material sequenced was blood. The source is a man between 65 and 79 years old in good health.

The chain combines TRBV5-1 with TRBJ2-1; TRBD1 agrees at 8 bases. J lost 7 bases, V lost 4 bases, and 7 bases had no gene match. Germline lookup yields CDR1 SGHRS and CDR2 YFSETQ. CDR3 length: 14 residues. CDR3 in amino acids: CASSRTGTSNEQFF. The CDR3 nucleotides are TGCGCCAGCAGCCGGACAGGGACAAGTAATGAGCAGTTCTTC.

This clonotype was seen more than once but under ten times. CDR3: CSASEGMAGTGKNIQYF. The CDR3 nucleotides read TGCAGTGCTAGCGAGGGGATGGCCGGGACGGGGAAAAACATTCAGTACTTC. This chain connects TRBV20-1 to TRBJ2-4; possibly TRBD1 or TRBD2 for D (5 bases each). The germline V gene has CDR1 DFQATT and CDR2 SNEGSKA (reference sequence). The V gene lost 3 bases and the J gene lost 4 bases, with 22 bases spanning the gap. This CDR3 region has 17 residues.

With respect to this clonotype: A junction boundary mismatches the germline segment, possibly from a read error. The chain has TRBV3-1 and TRBJ2-1; 8 positions agree with TRBD2. This CDR3 spans 14 amino acids. Looked up from germline, CDR1 is LGHDT and CDR2 is YNNKEL (reference sequence). The CDR3 is CASSQDVLGLATVF. The CDR3 DNA reads TGTGCCAGCAGCCAAGATGTTCTAGGACTAGCTACAGTCTTC.

This clonotype was counted ten times or more. This chain uses TRBV5-1 with TRBJ2-7; D unresolved. The CDR3 extends over 12 amino acids. Per germline, CDR1 SGHRS and CDR2 YFSETQ. V dropped 1 base and J dropped 5 bases, with 7 bases sitting between them. CDR3 sequence reads: CASSLSRDEQYF. CDR3 nucleotides: TGCGCCAGCAGCTTGAGCCGGGACGAGCAGTACTTC.

This chain connects TRBV20-1 to TRBJ1-5, with a tentative D call TRBD1 (5 bases). Trimming removed 0 bases at V and 4 bases at J, with 16 bases between. This CDR3 is built from 16 residues. CDR1 DFQATT and CDR2 SNEGSKA come from the germline V gene (reference sequence). The CDR3 DNA follows: TGCAGTGCTAGAGAAGGAGGCCGGGGGTTTAATCAGCCCCAGCATTTT. This encodes CSAREGGRGFNQPQHF.

This clonotype has at least ten counts. The genes are TRBV4-3 and TRBJ2-5; tentative D call: TRBD2 (5 bases). The J call may be wrong; the DNA end is better matched by TRBJ2-7. Germline CDR1 is LGHNA and CDR2 is YSLEER. The CDR3 length is 14 residues. CDR3 DNA sequence: TGCGCCAGCAGCCGGAATTCCGGGGCCTACGAGCAGTACTTC. Translated, it gives CASSRNSGAYEQYF.

The V gene is TRBV28, the J gene TRBJ2-5; D could derive from TRBD1 or TRBD2 (5 bases each). With 2 bases removed from V and 0 bases from J, the gap between germline ends came to 10 bases. This CDR3 is 15 amino acids long. Germline assignment: CDR1 MDHEN and CDR2 SYDVKM. This CDR3 reads CASSLPGRYQETQYF. The CDR3 coding sequence is TGTGCCAGCAGTTTACCGGGACGGTACCAAGAGACCCAGTACTTC.

This clonotype was recorded at least ten times. The rearrangement joins TRBV12-3 or TRBV12-4 to TRBJ2-5; TRBD2 matches at 14 bases. The ends lost 5 bases at V and 3 bases at J; junction bases unmatched: 5. The CDR3 runs 16 residues. CDR3 residues: CASSPRTSGGKETQYF. CDR3 nucleotide sequence: TGTGCCAGCAGTCCAAGGACTAGCGGGGGGAAAGAGACCCAGTACTTC.

About this clonotype: The junction departs from the called germline gene at one end, perhaps through a read error. The rearrangement joins TRBV29-1 to TRBJ1-1, with D possibly being TRBD1 (6 bases). Germline CDR1 and CDR2: SQVTM and ANQGSEA. CDR3 length equals 12 residues. CDR3 bases: TGCGGCGTGCGGACAGTACGCACTGAAGCTTTCTTT. Amino acid sequence: CGVRTVRTEAFF.

The chain links TRBV18 to TRBJ1-4; 9 nucleotides align to TRBD1. The CDR3 spans 14 residues. Trimming took 4 bases from V and 7 from J; bases not matched to a gene: 4. In germline, CDR1 is KGHSH, CDR2 LQKENI. CDR3: CASSQGQGIEKLFF. The CDR3, as DNA: TGTGCCAGCTCACAGGGACAGGGTATTGAAAAACTGTTTTTT.

This chain connects TRBV12-3 or TRBV12-4 to TRBJ2-2; 16 bases fit TRBD2. The CDR3 consists of 17 residues. The junction had 5 bases not matched to a gene; V was cut back by 6 bases and J by 4 bases. CDR3 loop: CASRGLAGGLTTGELFF. The CDR3, as DNA: TGTGCCAGCAGGGGACTAGCGGGAGGGCTGACCACCGGGGAGCTGTTTTTT.

This clonotype has just a few counts. The gene calls are TRBV5-1 and TRBJ2-5, with TRBD2 matching over 7 bases. Matching the DNA end better, TRBJ2-1 makes the J call doubtful. Germline loops: CDR1 SGHRS, CDR2 YFSETQ. There are 13 residues in the CDR3. The CDR3 DNA reads TGCGCCAGCAGCCCATACCTAGCGGATGAGCAGTTCTTC. It specifies CASSPYLADEQFF.

This chain connects TRBV12-3 or TRBV12-4 to TRBJ2-3; 12 bases are a match to TRBD2. J was trimmed by 4 bases and V by 5 bases; bases with no gene match: 4. The CDR3 length is 15 residues. The CDR3 reads CASSQTSGRPDTQYF. CDR3 DNA sequence: TGTGCCAGCAGTCAGACTAGCGGGAGACCAGATACGCAGTATTTT.

A word on this clonotype: Because it lacks the conserved phenylalanine or tryptophan at the end, this CDR3 is likely a read error. The rearrangement joins TRBV20-1 to TRBJ2-5; no firm D call. V was pared by 6 bases and J by 0 bases, with 5 bases between. The CDR3 extends over 11 amino acids. Germline V gene sequence: CDR1 DFQATT, CDR2 SNEGSKA (reference sequence). The CDR3 sequence is CSAGYQETQYC. The CDR3 coding sequence is TGCAGTGCGGGATACCAAGAGACCCAGTACTGC.

This clonotype was seen a handful of times. The chain combines TRBV28 with TRBJ2-7; D ambiguous. The V end was cut by 1 base, the J end by 4 bases, with 11 bases between. This CDR3 has 14 amino acids. The germline gives CDR1 MDHEN, CDR2 SYDVKM. As DNA, the CDR3 is TGTGCCAGCAGTTTATCCAACAGTGGGTACGAGCAGTACTTC. The encoded protein is CASSLSNSGYEQYF.

This chain links TRBV12-3 or TRBV12-4 with TRBJ2-5; TRBD2 matches 9 bases. Trimming cost V 4 bases and J 4 bases; bases outside gene matches: 7. This CDR3 spans 15 amino acids. The CDR3 loop reads CASSSISGSGETQYF. For the CDR3, the DNA is TGTGCCAGCAGTTCAATTAGCGGGAGCGGAGAGACCCAGTACTTC.

The V and J genes are TRBV6-1 and TRBJ2-3; maybe TRBD2 (6 bases). CDR1 is MNHNS, CDR2 SASEGT, per germline. This CDR3 has 12 amino acids. Trimming pared 7 bases from V and 5 bases from J, leaving 10 bases between. The CDR3 is CASKGGIDTQYF. In nucleotides, the CDR3 is TGTGCCAGCAAGGGCGGGATAGATACGCAGTATTTT.

In its sample, this clonotype was seen many times. This chain connects TRBV12-3 or TRBV12-4 to TRBJ2-1; possibly TRBD1 for D (6 bases). V was trimmed by 6 bases and J by 7 bases, leaving 22 bases between them. CDR3 length: 16 amino acids. CDR3 sequence (DNA): TGTGCCAGCAGGCCATCGACGGACAGTCTTCAGAATGAGCAGTTCTTC. Its protein is CASRPSTDSLQNEQFF.

Turning to this clonotype: The junction shows a germline mismatch at one end, possibly a read error. The V and J genes are TRBV7-3 and TRBJ1-1; D is perhaps TRBD1 (6 bases). Germline loops: CDR1 SGHTA, CDR2 FQGTGA. CDR3 length equals 16 residues. The CDR3, as DNA: TGTACCAGCAGCTTAAACGGGGGGCGCGTGAACACTGAAGCTTTCTTT. The encoded protein is CTSSLNGGRVNTEAFF.

This rearrangement joins TRBV7-2 to TRBJ1-5; D uncertain. Trimming stripped 4 bases from V and 4 bases from J, with 5 bases between. The germline V gene encodes CDR1 SGHTA and CDR2 FQGNSA. The CDR3 loop spans 12 amino acids. Here the CDR3 reads CASSSVNQPQHF. As DNA, the CDR3 is TGTGCCAGCAGCTCGGTGAATCAGCCCCAGCATTTT.

The rearrangement joins TRBV6-5 to TRBJ1-1, with a tentative D call TRBD1 (6 bases). The CDR3 extends over 13 amino acids. The germline gives CDR1 MNHEY, CDR2 SVGAGI. The germline V and J ends were trimmed by 6 bases and 6 bases, with 14 bases remaining between them. Here the CDR3 DNA reads TGTGCCAGCAGACCCGGGGGCCGGGCTGAAGCTTTCTTT. Its translation: CASRPGGRAEAFF.

This clonotype was seen a handful of times. The V and J genes are TRBV7-9 and TRBJ1-4; the D gene is possibly TRBD1 (6 bases). V was cut by 1 base and J by 8 bases, with 8 bases left in between. The length of the CDR3 is 13 residues. CDR1 is SEHNR, CDR2 FQNEAQ, per germline (reference sequence). This chain's CDR3 is CASSLEGQEKLFF. The CDR3 DNA sequence: TGTGCCAGCAGCTTAGAGGGACAAGAAAAACTGTTTTTT.

The chain is built from TRBV2 and TRBJ2-3; D remains unclear. The CDR3 has 15 amino acids. V was clipped by 6 bases and J by 3 bases, with 16 bases between them. CDR1 is SNHLY, CDR2 FYNNEI, per germline. CDR3 amino acids: CASSPGEGKTDTQYF. The CDR3 DNA follows: TGTGCCAGCAGCCCCGGTGAAGGGAAGACAGATACGCAGTATTTT.

Only a few counts were recorded for this clonotype. The V and J genes are TRBV7-3 and TRBJ1-1; D uncertain. This CDR3 is built from 13 residues. The ends were cut back, 1 base at V and 4 bases at J, with 7 bases in the middle. Germline V gene data show CDR1 as SGHTA and CDR2 as FQGTGA. CDR3 DNA sequence: TGTGCCAGCAGCTTAATGGAGGGCACTGAAGCTTTCTTT. This gives the protein CASSLMEGTEAFF.

This clonotype was counted ten times or more. This chain uses TRBV11-2 with TRBJ2-2; D is ambiguous. The CDR3 has 14 residues. V lost 5 bases and J lost 0, with 7 bases in between. Germline CDR1 reads SGHAT; CDR2 reads FQNNGV. The CDR3 loop is CASSLGPNTGELFF. CDR3 coding DNA: TGTGCCAGCAGCCTGGGTCCGAACACCGGGGAGCTGTTTTTT.

The chain joins TRBV5-1 to TRBJ2-5, with 9 bases identical to TRBD1. The J call may be mistaken, given a closer DNA end match to TRBJ2-7. The CDR3 is 17 residues long. CDR1 is SGHRS and CDR2 is YFSETQ in the germline V gene. This CDR3 reads CASSLDPGTGSTYEQYF. In nucleotides, the CDR3 is TGCGCCAGCAGCTTGGACCCCGGGACAGGGTCCACCTACGAGCAGTACTTC.

This chain connects TRBV5-1 to TRBJ2-5; 8 bases agree with TRBD2. The end of the DNA is better explained by TRBJ2-1, so the J call may be wrong. Germline CDR1 SGHRS, CDR2 YFSETQ. This CDR3 region has 14 residues. CDR3 loop: CASSFSGTYNEQFF. The CDR3 nucleotides are TGCGCCAGCAGCTTTAGCGGGACCTACAATGAGCAGTTCTTC.

The CDR3 nucleotides are TGCAGCGTCCCCTTAAGGCAGGCTTGCTCCTACAATGAGCAGTTCTTC. Translating it yields CSVPLRQACSYNEQFF. The rearrangement uses TRBV29-1 and TRBJ2-1, with no clear D. Germline lookup yields CDR1 SQVTM and CDR2 ANQGSEA. The V gene lost 6 bases and the J gene lost 0 bases, with 18 bases spanning the gap. The CDR3 covers 16 residues.